The 18 T cell receptor beta chains below all came from one sample that was sequenced in a study of identical twins. TCRdb used MiXCR to reprocess the 5' RACE reads, holding one entry per CDR3 protein. This table holds 1.5 million to 2 million distinct CDR3 sequences, about 31% found once. The sample taken for sequencing was cord blood. These receptors were taken from a newborn girl in good health.

This clonotype was detected only a few times. V is TRBV24-1 and J is TRBJ2-1; 7 bases line up with TRBD2. Per germline, CDR1 KGHDR and CDR2 SFDVKD. The CDR3 has 16 residues. The J segment lost 7 bases and the V segment lost 5 bases, leaving 13 bases of the junction unmatched. CDR3 DNA: TGTGCCACCAGTGGTCAATGGGAGGGCCGTAGGAATGAGCAGTTCTTC. Its protein product is CATSGQWEGRRNEQFF.

The genes are TRBV5-1 and TRBJ2-7; 10 bases are shared with TRBD1. The junction had 10 bases not matched to a gene; V was cut back by 0 bases and J by 7 bases. This CDR3 region has 16 residues. Germline V lookup: CDR1 SGHRS, CDR2 YFSETQ. CDR3 nucleotide sequence: TGCGCCAGCAGCTTGGAAACCGGGACAGGGGTCAATGAGCAGTACTTC. This translates into CASSLETGTGVNEQYF.

This sequence joins TRBV6-2 or TRBV6-3 and TRBJ2-5; perhaps TRBD2 as D (5 bases). The CDR3 is 16 amino acids. Per the germline V gene, CDR1 is MNHEY and CDR2 is SVGEGT. Trimming stripped 0 bases from V and 5 bases from J, with 16 bases between. CDR3 sequence reads: CASSYSVETRGETQYF. CDR3 in DNA: TGTGCCAGCAGTTACTCGGTCGAGACCCGAGGGGAGACCCAGTACTTC.

The V gene is TRBV2, the J gene TRBJ1-5; no firm D call. From germline, CDR1 is SNHLY and CDR2 FYNNEI. V dropped 2 bases and J dropped 6 bases, with 11 bases sitting between them. This CDR3 contains 14 residues. CDR3 sequence reads: CASSEFGEGQPQHF. Here the CDR3 DNA reads TGTGCCAGCAGTGAATTTGGGGAAGGTCAGCCCCAGCATTTT.

The J gene is TRBJ2-3, the V gene TRBV29-1; D gene uncertain. Germline CDR1 is SQVTM and CDR2 is ANQGSEA. The length of the CDR3 is 11 residues. Between the trimmed V and J ends, which lost 4 bases and 4 bases, there was a span of 6 bases. The CDR3 sequence is CSVGRADTQYF. CDR3 DNA sequence: TGCAGCGTTGGCCGCGCAGATACGCAGTATTTT.

The chain carries TRBV5-1 and TRBJ2-7, with D possibly matching TRBD2 (6 bases). The V and J ends lost 7 bases and 2 bases respectively, with 16 bases between them. Looked up from germline, CDR1 is SGHRS and CDR2 is YFSETQ. CDR3 length: 14 residues. CDR3 sequence: CASARAEGTYEQYF. In nucleotides, the CDR3 is TGCGCCAGCGCCCGGGCGGAGGGAACCTACGAGCAGTACTTC.

The chain carries TRBV6-1 and TRBJ2-7; TRBD1 matches 9 bases. CDR1 is MNHNS and CDR2 is SASEGT in the germline V gene. Trimming removed 4 bases from V and 5 bases from J; junction bases left unmatched: 6. CDR3 length: 14 amino acids. In DNA, the CDR3 is TGTGCCAGCAGTGCCAACAGGGGGCCCAACGAGCAGTACTTC. It translates to CASSANRGPNEQYF.

This clonotype was seen a few times. The chain's CDR3 is CASSEAGVTYTF. The CDR3 region has the DNA TGTGCCAGCAGTGAAGCCGGGGTTACCTACACCTTC. V is TRBV6-1 and J is TRBJ1-2; D call uncertain. V lost 0 bases, J lost 10 bases, and 9 bases lay in between. The CDR3 totals 12 residues. Germline lookup yields CDR1 MNHNS and CDR2 SASEGT.

This rearrangement joins TRBV5-1 to TRBJ2-3; 10 bases align to TRBD2. The CDR3 covers 18 residues. The V gene end was trimmed by 2 bases and the J gene end by 0 bases; junction bases not matched to a gene: 9. The germline V gene has CDR1 SGHRS and CDR2 YFSETQ. CDR3 DNA: TGCGCCAGCAGCTTCCAGGGACTAGCGCGACTAAGCACAGATACGCAGTATTTT. Its translation is CASSFQGLARLSTDTQYF.

The chain has TRBV27 and TRBJ2-7, with TRBD2 identical over 9 bases. J lost 4 bases, V lost 5 bases, and 15 bases had no gene match. CDR3 length equals 17 residues. CDR1 is MNHEY, CDR2 SMNVEV, per germline (reference sequence). The CDR3 region has the DNA TGTGCCAGCAGTCCGCCGGGCCCGACTAGCGGAGTTTACGAGCAGTACTTC. Translating it yields CASSPPGPTSGVYEQYF.

The V call is TRBV9, the J call TRBJ2-3; possible D gene TRBD1, 6 bases. The CDR3 is 15 amino acids. CDR1 is SGDLS, CDR2 YYNGEE, per germline. V dropped 0 bases and J dropped 8 bases, with 16 bases sitting between them. DNA for the CDR3: TGTGCCAGCAGCGTAGTACAGGGAATATCGGGTACGCAGTATTTT. It translates to CASSVVQGISGTQYF.

CDR3 bases: TGTGCCAGCTCACCCCAGGGCGGCCCAAATGAGCAGTTCTTC. It codes for CASSPQGGPNEQFF. V gene TRBV18 combines with J gene TRBJ2-1, with D maybe TRBD1 (5 bases). The CDR3 is 14 amino acids. Germline V gives CDR1 KGHSH, CDR2 LQKENI. The ends were cut back, 3 bases at V and 7 bases at J, with 13 bases in the middle.

This rearrangement joins TRBV20-1 to TRBJ2-4; 9 nucleotides line up with TRBD1. V lost 6 bases, J lost 13 bases, and 31 bases stayed unmatched. This CDR3 contains 19 residues. CDR1 is DFQATT, CDR2 SNEGSKA, per germline (reference sequence). CDR3 nucleotide sequence: TGCAGTGCGGAGGAAGGGGCTTTCGGGACAGGGTATACCTACAATGAGCAGTACTTC. Protein product: CSAEEGAFGTGYTYNEQYF.

This clonotype has more than one count but fewer than ten. The rearrangement links TRBV29-1 to TRBJ2-1; 11 positions agree with TRBD2. CDR1 and CDR2 (germline): SQVTM, ANQGSEA. The CDR3 totals 15 residues. Trimming removed 7 bases from V and 7 bases from J; junction bases left unmatched: 12. CDR3 loop: CSAAGLAGLRNEQFF. The CDR3 DNA reads TGCAGCGCCGCAGGACTAGCGGGTCTCAGGAATGAGCAGTTCTTC.

The table lists this clonotype with many counts. CDR3 nucleotide sequence: TGCAGTGCTAGCGGGAGGGCAGATACGCAGTATTTT. Protein sequence: CSASGRADTQYF. This rearrangement joins TRBV20-1 to TRBJ2-3; 8 bases align to TRBD2. CDR3 length equals 12 residues. The V gene end was trimmed by 3 bases and the J gene end by 4 bases; junction bases not matched to a gene: 0. CDR1 is DFQATT and CDR2 is SNEGSKA in the germline V gene (reference sequence).

This clonotype was picked up a small number of times. The J gene is TRBJ1-6, the V gene TRBV10-3; no reliable D call. Germline lookup yields CDR1 ENHRY and CDR2 SYGVKD. CDR3 length: 15 amino acids. The V gene lost 4 bases and the J gene lost 0 bases, with 7 bases spanning the gap. CDR3 in amino acids: CAISVGSSYNSPLHF. CDR3 DNA sequence: TGTGCCATCAGTGTTGGGAGCTCCTATAATTCACCCCTCCACTTT.

The V and J genes are TRBV3-1 and TRBJ2-1; 13 bases agree with TRBD2. V trimming: 4 bases; J trimming: 8 bases; junction bases outside the gene matches: 5. The V gene's germline CDR1 is LGHDT and CDR2 YNNKEL (reference sequence). The CDR3 is 15 residues long. The CDR3 loop reads CASSRGLAGAYEQFF. The DNA of the CDR3 is TGTGCCAGCAGCCGTGGACTAGCGGGAGCCTATGAGCAGTTCTTC.

This chain connects TRBV27 to TRBJ2-6, with D possibly being TRBD2 (6 bases). V lost 7 bases and J 0 bases, leaving 13 bases between the germline ends. Germline CDR1 is MNHEY and CDR2 is SMNVEV (reference sequence). This CDR3 has 16 amino acids. CDR3 sequence: CASTRDFYSGANVLTF. The CDR3 DNA is TGTGCCAGCACCCGGGACTTCTACTCTGGGGCCAACGTCCTGACTTTC.